These T cell receptor beta chains were read from a single sample in a study of blood T cell repertoires in COVID-19. Sequencing used immunoSEQ multiplex PCR; TCRdb keeps in-frame clones, though not all of them. The repertoire holds about 480,000 clones, less than 90% seen once, with 7.8% in the top ten. Sequencing input: peripheral blood. These receptors were obtained from a woman in her forties or fifties with COVID-19, enrolled during active disease. CDR3s include the opening cysteine and the closing phenylalanine or tryptophan. The D gene is left open where the match is weak. Size is stated for part of the rows, as once, few or many counts, or as a class when the clone is expanded.

clone size,V gene,D gene,J gene,CDR3 DNA,CDR3 protein
once,TRBV24-1,NA,TRBJ1-2,TGTGCCACCAGTGATCCAAGTGGGGGCAACTATGGCTACACCTTC,CATSDPSGGNYGYTF
NA,TRBV12-3/TRBV12-4,NA,TRBJ1-1,TGTGCCTGCGGGAGGGTGGGCACTGAAGCTTTCTTT,CACGRVGTEAFF
NA,TRBV4-2,NA,TRBJ2-6,TGTGCCAGCAGCCAATCTAGGTCTGGGGCCAACGTCCTGACTTTC,CASSQSRSGANVLTF
NA,TRBV19,NA,TRBJ2-5,TGTGCCAGTAGCGGCCGGGCCGAGGGCCAAGAGACCCAGTACTTC,CASSGRAEGQETQYF
NA,TRBV3-1/TRBV3-2,NA,TRBJ2-3,TGTGCCAGCAGCCAACCCGAAGAGTTAGATACGCAGTATTTT,CASSQPEELDTQYF
NA,TRBV11-3,NA,TRBJ2-5,TGTGCCAGCAGCTTAGGGAGGGGTACCAGGGAAGCGACCCAGTACTTC,CASSLGRGTREATQYF
NA,TRBV18,NA,TRBJ1-2,TGTGCCAGCTCACCACCGACAGCATACCACCAGTATGGCTACACCTTC,CASSPPTAYHQYGYTF
NA,TRBV28,NA,TRBJ2-3,TGTGCCAGCAGTCCAATTCAGGGGTCCTGGGAAGGTACGCAGTATTTT,CASSPIQGSWEGTQYF
NA,TRBV6-6,NA,TRBJ2-5,TGTGCCACGATCGACTGGCAAGAGACCCAGTACTTC,CATIDWQETQYF
NA,TRBV7-9,TRBD2,TRBJ2-5,TGTGCCAGCAGCTTACAAACTAGCGGGGTAGACAGAGAGACCCAGTACTTC,CASSLQTSGVDRETQYF
NA,TRBV13,NA,TRBJ1-3,TGTGCCAGCAGAAACAGGCGACGCTCTGGAAACACCATATATTTT,CASRNRRRSGNTIYF
NA,TRBV27,NA,TRBJ1-3,TGTGCCAGCAGTTCACACGGGGAAGGCTCTGGAAACACCATATATTTT,CASSSHGEGSGNTIYF
NA,TRBV7-3,TRBD1,TRBJ2-3,TGTGCCAGCAGCCGCGGGACAGGGGACTTAGATACGCAGTATTTT,CASSRGTGDLDTQYF
NA,TRBV18,NA,TRBJ1-4,TGTGCCAGCTCACCCGAACAGGGTTCCGCAAATGAAAAACTGTTTTTT,CASSPEQGSANEKLFF
NA,TRBV2,TRBD1,TRBJ1-5,TGTGCCAGCAGTAGGACAGGGGGCAATCAGCCCCAGCATTTT,CASSRTGGNQPQHF
NA,TRBV2,TRBD1,TRBJ1-1,TGTGCCAGCAAATTCGACAGGGCCACTGAAGCTTTCTTT,CASKFDRATEAFF
NA,TRBV18,TRBD1,TRBJ1-4,TGTGCCAGCTCACCCATGGACAGGGACGGTGAAAAACTGTTTTTT,CASSPMDRDGEKLFF
NA,TRBV2,TRBD1,TRBJ1-2,TGTGCCAGCAGTGAAAGGTCTGGGACAGCTTATGGCTACACCTTC,CASSERSGTAYGYTF
NA,TRBV6-4,NA,TRBJ2-3,TGTGCCAGCAGTGACTCCGGAGGGATGGCAGATACGCAGTATTTT,CASSDSGGMADTQYF
NA,TRBV27,NA,TRBJ1-2,TGTGCCAGCAGTTTTGGCGGCGAGGGCGGCTATGGCTACACCTTC,CASSFGGEGGYGYTF
NA,TRBV3-1/TRBV3-2,NA,TRBJ1-2,TGTGCCAGCAGCCAAAGCGGCGAGGGTGGCTACACCTTC,CASSQSGEGGYTF
NA,TRBV12-5,NA,TRBJ1-5,TGTGCTAGTGGTACCAGGTTACTTGAGCCCCAGCATTTT,CASGTRLLEPQHF
once,TRBV12-3/TRBV12-4,NA,TRBJ1-5,TGTGCCAGCAGTTATACCCGAGGGCAGCCCCAGCATTTT,CASSYTRGQPQHF
NA,TRBV7-8,NA,TRBJ2-6,TGTGCCAGCAGCTCCCCCCCGGCGGGGGCTCTCACCTCTGGGGCCAACGTCCTGACTTTC,CASSSPPAGALTSGANVLTF
NA,TRBV6-1,NA,TRBJ1-2,TGTGCCAGCAGTTCCAGGGACTATGGCTACACCTTC,CASSSRDYGYTF
NA,TRBV5-4,NA,TRBJ2-7,TGTGCCAGCAGCTTGGAGGGGGAGCAGTACTTC,CASSLEGEQYF
NA,TRBV27,TRBD1,TRBJ2-7,TGTGCCAGCACCATAAGAACAGGGGGCCCCTACGAGCAGTACTTC,CASTIRTGGPYEQYF
NA,TRBV24-1,TRBD1,TRBJ1-1,TGTGCCACCAGTGCGGGACAGCCGAACACTGAAGCTTTCTTT,CATSAGQPNTEAFF